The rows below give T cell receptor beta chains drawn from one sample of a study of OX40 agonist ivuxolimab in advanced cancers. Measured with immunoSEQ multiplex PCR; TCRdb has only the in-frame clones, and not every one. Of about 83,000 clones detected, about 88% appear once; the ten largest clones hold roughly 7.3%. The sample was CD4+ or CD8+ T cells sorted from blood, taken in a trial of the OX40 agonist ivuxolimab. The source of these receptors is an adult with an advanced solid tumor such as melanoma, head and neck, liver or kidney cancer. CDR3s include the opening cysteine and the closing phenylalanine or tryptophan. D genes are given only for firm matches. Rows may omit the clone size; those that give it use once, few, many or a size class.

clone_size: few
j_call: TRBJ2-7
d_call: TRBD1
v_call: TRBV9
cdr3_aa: CASSARQGPPYEQYF
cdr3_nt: TGTGCCAGCAGCGCACGACAGGGGCCCCCCTACGAGCAGTACTTC

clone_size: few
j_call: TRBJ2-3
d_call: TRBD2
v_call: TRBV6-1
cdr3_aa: CASSISGGPTDTQYF
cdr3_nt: TGTGCCAGCAGTATAAGCGGGGGACCCACAGATACGCAGTATTTT

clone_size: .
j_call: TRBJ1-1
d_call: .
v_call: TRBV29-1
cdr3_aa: CSVVAGTPAVAEAFF
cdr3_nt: TGCAGCGTAGTAGCCGGGACCCCGGCGGTCGCTGAAGCTTTCTTT

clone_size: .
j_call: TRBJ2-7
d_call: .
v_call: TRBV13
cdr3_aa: CASSFGSRLTYEQYF
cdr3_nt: TGTGCCAGCAGCTTCGGGAGTCGTTTAACCTACGAGCAGTACTTC

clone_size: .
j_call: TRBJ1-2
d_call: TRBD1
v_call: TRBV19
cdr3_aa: CASSWDSYGYTF
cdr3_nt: TGTGCCAGTTCTTGGGACAGCTATGGCTACACCTTC

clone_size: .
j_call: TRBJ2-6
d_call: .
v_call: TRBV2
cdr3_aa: CASSPRRPSLSGANVLTF
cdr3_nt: TGTGCCAGCAGTCCAAGAAGGCCTTCCCTCTCTGGGGCCAACGTCCTGACTTTC

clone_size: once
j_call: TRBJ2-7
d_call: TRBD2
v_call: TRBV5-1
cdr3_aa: CASTQGNSGRLYF
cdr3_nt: TGCGCCAGCACCCAGGGTAATAGCGGGAGATTGTACTTC

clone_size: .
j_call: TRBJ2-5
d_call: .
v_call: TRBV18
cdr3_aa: CASSWAEETQYF
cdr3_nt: TGTGCCAGCTCATGGGCTGAAGAGACCCAGTACTTC

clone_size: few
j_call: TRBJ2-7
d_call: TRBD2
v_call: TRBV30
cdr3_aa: CAWTLGLAPSYEQYF
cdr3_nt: TGTGCCTGGACGCTTGGACTAGCGCCTTCCTACGAGCAGTACTTC

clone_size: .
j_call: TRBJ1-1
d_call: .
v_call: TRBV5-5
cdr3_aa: CASSLALVEGWNTEAFF
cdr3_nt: TGTGCCAGCAGCTTGGCGTTAGTGGAGGGATGGAACACTGAAGCTTTCTTT

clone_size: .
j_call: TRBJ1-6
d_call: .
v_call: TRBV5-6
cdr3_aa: CASSFMRSNSPLHF
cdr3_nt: TGTGCCAGCAGCTTTATGAGGAGCAATTCACCCCTCCACTTT

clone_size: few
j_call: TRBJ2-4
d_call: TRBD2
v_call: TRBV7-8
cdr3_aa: CASTSSAASGRARVENIQYF
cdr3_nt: TGTGCCAGCACCTCTTCGGCGGCTAGCGGGAGGGCCAGGGTGGAAAACATTCAGTACTTC

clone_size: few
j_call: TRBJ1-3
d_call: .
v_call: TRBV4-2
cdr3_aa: CATCKGNTIYF
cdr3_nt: TGTGCCACCTGCAAAGGAAACACCATATATTTT

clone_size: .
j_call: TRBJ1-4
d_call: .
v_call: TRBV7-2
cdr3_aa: CASSLNLHEKLFF
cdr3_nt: TGTGCCAGCAGCTTAAATCTACACGAAAAACTGTTTTTT

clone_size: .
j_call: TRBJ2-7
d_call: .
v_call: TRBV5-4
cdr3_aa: CASSLGGTLYEQYF
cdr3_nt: TGTGCCAGCAGCCTTGGGGGGACACTCTACGAGCAGTACTTC

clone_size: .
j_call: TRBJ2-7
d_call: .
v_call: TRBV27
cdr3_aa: CASSFSRSYEQYF
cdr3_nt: TGTGCCAGCAGTTTCTCTAGATCCTACGAGCAGTACTTC

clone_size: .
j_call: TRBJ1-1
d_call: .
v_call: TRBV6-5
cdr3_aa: CASSYGQLAEAFF
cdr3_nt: TGTGCCAGCAGTTACGGGCAGTTGGCTGAAGCTTTCTTT

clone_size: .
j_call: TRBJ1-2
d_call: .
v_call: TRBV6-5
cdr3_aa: CASSYTSNYGYTF
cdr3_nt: TGTGCCAGCAGTTACACTTCTAACTATGGCTACACCTTC

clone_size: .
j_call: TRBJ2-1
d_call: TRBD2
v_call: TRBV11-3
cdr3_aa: CASSLGGRTYNEQFF
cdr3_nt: TGTGCCAGCAGCTTAGGCGGGAGGACCTACAATGAGCAGTTCTTC

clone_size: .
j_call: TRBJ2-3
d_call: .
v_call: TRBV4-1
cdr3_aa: CASSQAAVGSTDTQYF
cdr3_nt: TGCGCCAGCAGCCAAGCTGCAGTGGGGAGCACAGATACGCAGTATTTT

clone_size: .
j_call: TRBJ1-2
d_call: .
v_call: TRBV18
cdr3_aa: CASSPVGRNYGYTF
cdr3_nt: TGTGCCAGCTCACCCGTGGGGAGGAACTATGGCTACACCTTC

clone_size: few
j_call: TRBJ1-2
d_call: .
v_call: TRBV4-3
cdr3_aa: CASSQEIRESGYTF
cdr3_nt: TGCGCCAGCAGCCAGGAAATCAGGGAGAGCGGCTACACCTTC

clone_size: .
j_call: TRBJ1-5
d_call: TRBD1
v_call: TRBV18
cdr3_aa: CASSAGQGNQPQHF
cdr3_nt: TGTGCCAGCTCAGCGGGACAGGGCAATCAGCCCCAGCATTTT

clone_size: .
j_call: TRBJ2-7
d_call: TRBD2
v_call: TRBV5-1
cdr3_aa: CASRSGTSGVAYF
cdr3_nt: TGCGCCAGCAGGTCCGGGACTAGCGGGGTCGCGTACTTC

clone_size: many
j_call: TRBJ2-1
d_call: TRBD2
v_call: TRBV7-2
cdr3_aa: CASRAGRARYNEQFF
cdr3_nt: TGTGCCAGCAGAGCTGGGAGGGCGCGTTACAATGAGCAGTTCTTC

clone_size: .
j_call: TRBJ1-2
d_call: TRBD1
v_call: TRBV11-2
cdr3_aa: CASSLGDRAHGYTF
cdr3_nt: TGTGCCAGCAGCCTCGGGGACAGGGCCCATGGCTACACCTTC

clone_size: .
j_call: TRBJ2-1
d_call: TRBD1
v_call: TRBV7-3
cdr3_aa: CASSRGQNNEQFF
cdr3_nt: TGTGCCAGCAGCAGGGGGCAGAACAATGAGCAGTTCTTC

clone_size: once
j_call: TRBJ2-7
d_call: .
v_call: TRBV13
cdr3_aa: CASSLQSGEQYF
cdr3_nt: TGTGCCAGCAGCCTCCAGTCCGGCGAGCAGTACTTC

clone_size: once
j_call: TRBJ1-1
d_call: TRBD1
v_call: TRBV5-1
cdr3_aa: CASSPGTGSETEAFF
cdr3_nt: TGCGCCAGCAGCCCTGGGACAGGGAGTGAGACTGAAGCTTTCTTT

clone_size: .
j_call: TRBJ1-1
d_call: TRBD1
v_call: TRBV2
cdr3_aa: CASRTDRENTEAFF
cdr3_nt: TGTGCCAGCAGGACGGACAGGGAGAACACTGAAGCTTTCTTT

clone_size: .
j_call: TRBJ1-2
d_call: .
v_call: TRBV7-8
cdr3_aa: CASSLIGEGYTF
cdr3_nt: TGTGCCAGCAGCCTGATAGGAGAAGGCTACACCTTC

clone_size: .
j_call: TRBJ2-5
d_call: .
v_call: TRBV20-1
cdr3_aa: CSAGQETQYF
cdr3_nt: TGCAGTGCTGGACAAGAGACCCAGTACTTC

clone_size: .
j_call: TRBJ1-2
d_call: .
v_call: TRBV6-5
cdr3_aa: CASSYSPNRGYTF
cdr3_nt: TGTGCCAGCAGTTACTCACCCAATCGGGGCTACACCTTC

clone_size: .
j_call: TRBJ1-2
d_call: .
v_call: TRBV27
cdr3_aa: CASGQSSNYGYTF
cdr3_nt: TGTGCCAGCGGACAGTCGTCGAACTATGGCTACACCTTC

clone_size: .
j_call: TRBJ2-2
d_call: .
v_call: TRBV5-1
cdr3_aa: CASSHSGRTNTGELFF
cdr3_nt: TGCGCCAGCAGCCACTCGGGACGGACGAACACCGGGGAGCTGTTTTTT

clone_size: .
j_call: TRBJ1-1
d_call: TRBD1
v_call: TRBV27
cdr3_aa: CASSPWDRGQGTEAFF
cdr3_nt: TGTGCCAGCAGTCCTTGGGACAGGGGGCAGGGCACTGAAGCTTTCTTT

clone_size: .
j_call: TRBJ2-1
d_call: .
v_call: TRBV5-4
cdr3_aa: CASSPGRHNEQFF
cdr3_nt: TGTGCCAGCAGCCCGGGACGCCACAATGAGCAGTTCTTC

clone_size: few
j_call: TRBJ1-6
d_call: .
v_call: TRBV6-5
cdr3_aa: CASRRGPESYSPLHF
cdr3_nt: TGTGCCAGCAGACGGGGCCCAGAATCCTATTCACCCCTCCACTTT

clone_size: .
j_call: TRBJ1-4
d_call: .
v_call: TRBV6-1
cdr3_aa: CASSDTGTLGEKLFF
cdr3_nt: TGTGCCAGCAGTGACACAGGGACATTGGGTGAAAAACTGTTTTTT

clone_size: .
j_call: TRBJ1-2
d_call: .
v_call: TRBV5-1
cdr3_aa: CASSPGDNGGYTF
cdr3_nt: TGCGCCAGCAGCCCCGGGGACAACGGGGGCTACACCTTC

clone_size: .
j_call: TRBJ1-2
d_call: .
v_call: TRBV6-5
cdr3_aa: CASTQGSYGYTF
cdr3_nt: TGTGCCAGCACACAGGGTTCCTATGGCTACACCTTC

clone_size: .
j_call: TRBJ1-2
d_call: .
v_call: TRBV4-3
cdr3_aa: CASSQDVVSYGYTF
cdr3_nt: TGCGCCAGCAGCCAAGACGTCGTCTCCTATGGCTACACCTTC

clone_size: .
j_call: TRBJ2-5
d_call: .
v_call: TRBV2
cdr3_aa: CASSPDRYQETQYF
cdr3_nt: TGTGCCAGCAGCCCCGACCGCTACCAAGAGACCCAGTACTTC

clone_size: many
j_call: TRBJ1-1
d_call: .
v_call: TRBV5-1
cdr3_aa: CASSLGTLNTEAFF
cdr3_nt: TGCGCCAGCAGCTTGGGGACTTTGAACACTGAAGCTTTCTTT

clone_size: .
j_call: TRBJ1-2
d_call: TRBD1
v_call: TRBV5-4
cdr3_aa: CASSLQGAPIYGYTF
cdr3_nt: TGTGCCAGCAGCTTACAGGGGGCGCCGATCTATGGCTACACCTTC

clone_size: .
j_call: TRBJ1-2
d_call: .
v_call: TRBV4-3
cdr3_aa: CASSQVLGHGYTF
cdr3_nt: TGCGCCAGCAGCCAAGTCCTGGGACATGGCTACACCTTC

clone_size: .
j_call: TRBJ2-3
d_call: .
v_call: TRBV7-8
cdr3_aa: CASSLEGLPATQYF
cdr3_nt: TGTGCCAGCAGCTTAGAAGGCCTACCGGCTACGCAGTATTTT

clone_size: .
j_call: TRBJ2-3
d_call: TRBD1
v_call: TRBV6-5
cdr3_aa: CASSYEGQGPLGTQYF
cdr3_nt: TGTGCCAGCAGTTACGAAGGACAGGGCCCACTGGGTACGCAGTATTTT

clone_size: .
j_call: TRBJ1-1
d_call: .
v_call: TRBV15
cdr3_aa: CATSRRPVNTEAFF
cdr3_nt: TGTGCCACCAGCAGAAGGCCAGTGAACACTGAAGCTTTCTTT

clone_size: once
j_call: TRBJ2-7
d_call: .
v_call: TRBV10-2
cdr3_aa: CASSGTFYEQYF
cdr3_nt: TGCGCCAGCAGTGGGACTTTCTACGAGCAGTACTTC

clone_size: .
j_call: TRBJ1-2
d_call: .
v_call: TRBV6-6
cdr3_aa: CASSIETGGYTF
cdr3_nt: TGTGCCAGCAGTATAGAGACCGGTGGCTACACCTTC